The rows below give T cell receptor beta chains drawn from one sample of a study of CXCR3-negative and CXCR3-positive naive CD8 T cells. TCRdb re-called the 5' RACE reads, yielding one record per CDR3 amino acid sequence without DNA. The sample holds about 120,000 distinct CDR3 sequences. Specimen: naive CXCR3- CD8+ T cells from blood. The receptors stem from a human donor in good health. Some clones in this sample may be carry-over from other donors' samples. Each CDR3 is given with its conserved first and last residue.

J gene: TRBJ2-1; V gene: TRBV7-9; CDR3 protein: CASSLREDEQFF
J gene: TRBJ2-7; V gene: TRBV20-1; CDR3 protein: CSVEGDHDEQYF
J gene: TRBJ2-7; V gene: TRBV29-1; CDR3 protein: CSVEEPSASYEQYF
J gene: TRBJ2-7; V gene: TRBV29-1; CDR3 protein: CSVRTGSSCEQYF
J gene: TRBJ2-7; V gene: TRBV10-1; CDR3 protein: CASSPTGSPYEQYF
J gene: TRBJ2-7; V gene: TRBV29-1; CDR3 protein: CSVAGTSTYEQYF
J gene: TRBJ2-7; V gene: TRBV13; CDR3 protein: CASSTTDGSYEQYF
J gene: TRBJ2-7; V gene: TRBV12-3/TRBV12-4; CDR3 protein: CASRPGGIVNEQYF
J gene: TRBJ2-3; V gene: TRBV10-3; CDR3 protein: CAISEPGRASDTQYF
J gene: TRBJ2-2; V gene: TRBV11-3; CDR3 protein: CASSQGENTGELFF
J gene: TRBJ2-1; V gene: TRBV7-6; CDR3 protein: CASSLTQGYLYNEQFF
J gene: TRBJ2-3; V gene: TRBV27; CDR3 protein: CASSSVHSGTDTQYF
J gene: TRBJ1-1; V gene: TRBV7-9; CDR3 protein: CASSLPGALEAFF
J gene: TRBJ2-2; V gene: TRBV29-1; CDR3 protein: CSVEVLAGDQITGELFF
J gene: TRBJ2-7; V gene: TRBV6-5; CDR3 protein: CASSSTRGSYEQYF
J gene: TRBJ2-7; V gene: TRBV12-3/TRBV12-4; CDR3 protein: CASSFTGDYEQYF
J gene: TRBJ1-5; V gene: TRBV28; CDR3 protein: CASAQGNQPQHF